Listed below are T cell receptor beta chains from one sample, sequenced in a study of identical twins. TCRdb reanalysed the 5' RACE reads using MiXCR and keeps one entry per CDR3 protein. The data hold more than 400,000 distinct CDR3 sequences, with approximately 16% observed a single time. The same sample was also used in a study of yellow fever vaccine responses in identical twins.

Sequencing was done on a sample of CD4+ T cells sorted from blood. The receptors stem from a young woman in good health. Each CDR3 is given with its conserved first and last residue. D genes are given only for firm matches. Rows may omit the clone size; those that give it use once, few, many or a size class.

v_gene: TRBV28; j_gene: TRBJ2-1; d_gene: TRBD2; abundance: NA; CDR3aa: CASSLLSGGKANEQFF; CDR3nt: TGTGCCAGCAGTTTACTTTCCGGGGGGAAGGCGAATGAGCAGTTCTTC
v_gene: TRBV20-1; j_gene: TRBJ2-7; d_gene: NA; abundance: many; CDR3aa: CSAYRDFYEQYF; CDR3nt: TGCAGTGCTTACCGGGACTTCTACGAGCAGTACTTC
v_gene: TRBV5-1; j_gene: TRBJ2-2; d_gene: NA; abundance: NA; CDR3aa: CASRGALTGELFF; CDR3nt: TGCGCCAGCAGAGGGGCCCTCACCGGGGAGCTGTTTTTT
v_gene: TRBV6-1; j_gene: TRBJ1-1; d_gene: NA; abundance: few; CDR3aa: CASRPTALNTEAFF; CDR3nt: TGTGCCAGCAGGCCGACAGCCCTGAACACTGAAGCTTTCTTT
v_gene: TRBV10-3; j_gene: TRBJ1-2; d_gene: NA; abundance: few; CDR3aa: CATSWSGDGYTF; CDR3nt: TGTGCCACTTCCTGGTCAGGGGATGGCTACACCTTC
v_gene: TRBV12-3/TRBV12-4; j_gene: TRBJ2-2; d_gene: TRBD2; abundance: NA; CDR3aa: CAVTSGGLNTGELFF; CDR3nt: TGTGCCGTGACTAGCGGGGGCCTGAACACCGGGGAGCTGTTTTTT
v_gene: TRBV5-1; j_gene: TRBJ2-1; d_gene: NA; abundance: few; CDR3aa: CASSLKGDEQFF; CDR3nt: TGCGCCAGCAGCTTGAAAGGGGATGAGCAGTTCTTC
v_gene: TRBV12-3/TRBV12-4; j_gene: TRBJ2-1; d_gene: TRBD2; abundance: NA; CDR3aa: CASSSTGRVYNEQFF; CDR3nt: TGTGCCAGCAGTTCTACCGGGAGGGTGTACAATGAGCAGTTCTTC
v_gene: TRBV7-9; j_gene: TRBJ1-5; d_gene: NA; abundance: few; CDR3aa: CASSLVGGPQHF; CDR3nt: TGTGCCAGCAGCTTAGTTGGTGGGCCCCAGCATTTT
v_gene: TRBV5-1; j_gene: TRBJ2-5; d_gene: NA; abundance: many; CDR3aa: CASSPQGVQETQYF; CDR3nt: TGCGCCAGCAGCCCACAGGGTGTACAGGAGACCCAGTACTTC
v_gene: TRBV5-1; j_gene: TRBJ1-5; d_gene: TRBD1; abundance: NA; CDR3aa: CASSHGQGGQPQHF; CDR3nt: TGCGCCAGCAGTCACGGACAGGGAGGTCAGCCCCAGCATTTT
v_gene: TRBV27; j_gene: TRBJ1-5; d_gene: TRBD1; abundance: NA; CDR3aa: CASSPRQGAIQPQHF; CDR3nt: TGTGCCAGCAGTCCGCGACAGGGGGCAATTCAGCCCCAGCATTTT
v_gene: TRBV20-1; j_gene: TRBJ1-3; d_gene: TRBD1; abundance: many; CDR3aa: CSATTGAGNTIYF; CDR3nt: TGCAGTGCTACGACAGGGGCTGGAAACACCATATATTTT
v_gene: TRBV6-5; j_gene: TRBJ2-4; d_gene: NA; abundance: few; CDR3aa: CASSYREGKNIQYF; CDR3nt: TGTGCCAGCAGTTACAGGGAAGGCAAAAACATTCAGTACTTC
v_gene: TRBV29-1; j_gene: TRBJ2-5; d_gene: TRBD2; abundance: NA; CDR3aa: CSVVPGLADIGTQYF; CDR3nt: TGCAGCGTTGTCCCGGGACTAGCGGACATCGGGACCCAGTACTTC
v_gene: TRBV12-3/TRBV12-4; j_gene: TRBJ2-1; d_gene: NA; abundance: NA; CDR3aa: CASNLWGTSSYNEQFF; CDR3nt: TGTGCCAGCAACCTTTGGGGCACCAGCTCCTACAATGAGCAGTTCTTC
v_gene: TRBV28; j_gene: TRBJ2-2; d_gene: NA; abundance: NA; CDR3aa: CASSLRGGVTGELFF; CDR3nt: TGTGCCAGCAGTTTACGCGGAGGGGTAACCGGGGAGCTGTTTTTT
v_gene: TRBV6-4; j_gene: TRBJ1-1; d_gene: NA; abundance: NA; CDR3aa: CASSVGSHPGEAFF; CDR3nt: TGTGCCAGCAGTGTGGGGTCACACCCAGGGGAAGCTTTCTTT